The present T cell receptor (beta chain) was sequenced within a study of T cells in Graves' hyperthyroidism and ophthalmopathy. Orbital computed tomography and thyroid ultrasound, together with serum TRAb and thyroxine and clinical symptoms, were used for diagnoses. This clonotype was seen at least ten times. The antigen remains unidentified. The germline V gene has CDR1 MNHNS and CDR2 SASEGT. The CDR3 runs to 14 residues. The V end lost 5 bases, the J end lost 6 bases, and 16 bases lay between the germline ends. There were TCR beta CDR3 regions amplified from RNA transcripts. The HTBI primer set was used in a first-round RT-PCR of the TCR CDR3. One entry per CDR3 protein, called by TCRdb with MiXCR from the multiplex PCR reads. The profile covers around 200,000 distinct CDR3 sequences, with about 17% appearing a single time and 35% to 50% taken by the ten largest. Findings and caveats of the study: Most thyroid clonotypes expanded above 0.001 were also detected in blood. The model predicted ophthalmopathy a median approximately seven months before onset.

This receptor was identified in a man aged 40-49 years with Graves' hyperthyroidism. The V gene is TRBV6-1, the J gene TRBJ1-2, with D perhaps TRBD1 (5 bases). Sequenced input: blood. The CDR3 region has the DNA TGTGCCAGCAGTTCCGCCGGGACTAAAAATGGCTACACCTTC. Its translation: CASSSAGTKNGYTF.